This T cell receptor (beta chain) was profiled in a study of molecular identifiers for immune sequencing clone quantification. Broader study findings: Naive cells had under 1% of molecules in clones above 20 RNA copies, effectors over 99%.

Based on a CD8+CD4-CCR7+CD45RA+ profile, naive CD8 T cells were sorted. CDR3 length equals 15 residues. V shed 2 bases and J 2 bases; nucleotides not matched to a gene: 3. Germline-derived CDR1 and CDR2 are MNHEY and SVGAGI. Bulk TCR library preparation followed previously described methods with listed TCR primers. TCRdb reprocessed the PCR reads via MiXCR and lists one record per CDR3 protein. The sample yields approximately 59,000 distinct CDR3 sequences, about a fifth seen once. This clonotype was found many times. Its antigen is not known. V usage is TRBV6-5 and J usage is TRBJ2-3; TRBD2 matches at 8 bases. Sequencing was performed on naive CD8+ T cells from blood, with Jurkat cell RNA spiked in. Subset of the sample: FACS-sorted CD8+CD4-CCR7+CD45RA+ naive T cells. This TCR was sampled from a human donor in good health. Some libraries in this study had Jurkat cell RNA spiked in. In DNA form, the CDR3 reads TGTGCCAGCAGTTACGTACTAGCGGCCACAGATACGCAGTATTTT. This codes for CASSYVLAATDTQYF.